The sample holds one count of the clone carrying this T cell receptor beta chain. This CDR3 is also generated by other DNA sequences in the sample. In the original analysis: Reference gene primer amplification yielded estimated nucleated cell counts. Libraries were prepared by immunoSEQ multiplex PCR; TCRdb keeps only in-frame clonotypes and omits some of them. That table is the source of V, J and clone size, and D and trimming were worked out from the DNA. The sample includes roughly 79,000 clones, 70% to 90% of them seen just once. This specimen belongs to a study of blood T cell repertoires in COVID-19. On the study more broadly: PBMCs, B-cell-depleted T cells, or T cells were the source of the cDNA or gDNA that made up the material.

The sequenced sample consisted of peripheral blood. The sequence came from a man aged 50 or older with active COVID-19.

CDR3 protein: CASSLATGSTEAFF. The CDR3 DNA follows: TGTGCCAGCAGCTTAGCCACAGGGAGCACTGAAGCTTTCTTT. The rearrangement links TRBV7-9 to TRBJ1-1; perhaps TRBD1 as D (6 bases). CDR3 length equals 14 residues. Germline V gene sequence: CDR1 SEHNR, CDR2 FQNEAQ (reference sequence). The V gene lost 0 bases and the J gene lost 4 bases, with 9 bases spanning the gap.